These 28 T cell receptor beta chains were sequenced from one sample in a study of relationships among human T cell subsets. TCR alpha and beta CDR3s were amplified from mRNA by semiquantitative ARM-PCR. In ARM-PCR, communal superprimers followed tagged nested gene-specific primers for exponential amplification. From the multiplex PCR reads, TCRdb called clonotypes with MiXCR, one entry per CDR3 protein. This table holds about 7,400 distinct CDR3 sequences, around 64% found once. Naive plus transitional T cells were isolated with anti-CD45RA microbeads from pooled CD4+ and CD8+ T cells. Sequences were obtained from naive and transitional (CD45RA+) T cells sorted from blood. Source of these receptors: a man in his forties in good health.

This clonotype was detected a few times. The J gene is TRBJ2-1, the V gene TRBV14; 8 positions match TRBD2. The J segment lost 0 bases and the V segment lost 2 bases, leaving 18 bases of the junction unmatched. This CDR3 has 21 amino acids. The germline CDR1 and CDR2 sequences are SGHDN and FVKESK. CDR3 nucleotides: TGTGCCAGCAGCCAAACCCCCCGGTGGAGCGGGAGAGGGGGCTCCTACAATGAGCAGTTCTTC. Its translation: CASSQTPRWSGRGGSYNEQFF.

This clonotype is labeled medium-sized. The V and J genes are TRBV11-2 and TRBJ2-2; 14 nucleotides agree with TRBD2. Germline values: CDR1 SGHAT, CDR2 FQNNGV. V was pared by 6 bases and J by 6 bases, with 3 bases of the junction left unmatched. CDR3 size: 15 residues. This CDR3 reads CASRWGLAGAGELFF. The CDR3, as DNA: TGTGCCAGCAGATGGGGACTAGCGGGAGCCGGGGAGCTGTTTTTT.

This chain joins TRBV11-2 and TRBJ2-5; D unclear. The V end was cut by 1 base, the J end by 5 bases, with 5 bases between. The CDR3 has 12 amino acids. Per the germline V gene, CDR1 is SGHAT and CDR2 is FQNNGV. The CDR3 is CASSLATETQYF. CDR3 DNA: TGTGCCAGCAGCTTAGCGACGGAGACCCAGTACTTC.

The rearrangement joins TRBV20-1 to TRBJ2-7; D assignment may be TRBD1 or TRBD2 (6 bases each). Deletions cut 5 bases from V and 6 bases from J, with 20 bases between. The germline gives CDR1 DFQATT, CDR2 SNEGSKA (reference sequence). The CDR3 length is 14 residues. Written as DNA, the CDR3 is TGCAGTGCTTTAGGGGGGAGAAGATCGGGCGAGCAGTACTTC. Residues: CSALGGRRSGEQYF.

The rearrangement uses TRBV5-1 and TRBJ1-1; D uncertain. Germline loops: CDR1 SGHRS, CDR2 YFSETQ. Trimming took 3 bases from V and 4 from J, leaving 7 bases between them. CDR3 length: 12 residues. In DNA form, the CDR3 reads TGCGCCAGCAGCTCCAGCCCCACTGAAGCTTTCTTT. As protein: CASSSSPTEAFF. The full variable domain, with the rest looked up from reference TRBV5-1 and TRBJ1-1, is KAGVTQTPRYLIKTRGQQVTLSCSPISGHRSVSWYQQTPGQGLQFLFEYFSETQRNKGNFPGRFSGRQFSNSRSEMNVSTLELGDSALYLCASSSSPTEAFFGQGTRLTVV.

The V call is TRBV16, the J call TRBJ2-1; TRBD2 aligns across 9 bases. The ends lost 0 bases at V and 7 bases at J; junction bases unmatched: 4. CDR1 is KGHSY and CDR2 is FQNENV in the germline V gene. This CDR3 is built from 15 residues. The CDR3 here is CASSQSSGSGNEQFF. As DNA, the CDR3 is TGTGCCAGCAGCCAATCTAGCGGGAGTGGGAATGAGCAGTTCTTC.

The DNA of the CDR3 is TGTGCCAGCAGTTTAGGGGACAGGGGGCTATATGGCTACACCTTC. It encodes CASSLGDRGLYGYTF. The chain links TRBV27 to TRBJ1-2, with 12 bases aligning to TRBD1. The CDR3 runs 15 residues. Trimming cost V 2 bases and J 5 bases; bases outside gene matches: 3. Germline loops: CDR1 MNHEY, CDR2 SMNVEV (reference sequence).

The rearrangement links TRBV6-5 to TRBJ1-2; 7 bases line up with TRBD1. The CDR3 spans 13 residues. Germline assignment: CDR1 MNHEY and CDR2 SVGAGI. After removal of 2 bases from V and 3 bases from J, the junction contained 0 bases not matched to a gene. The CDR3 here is CASSYDRDYGYTF. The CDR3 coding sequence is TGTGCCAGCAGTTACGACAGGGACTATGGCTACACCTTC.

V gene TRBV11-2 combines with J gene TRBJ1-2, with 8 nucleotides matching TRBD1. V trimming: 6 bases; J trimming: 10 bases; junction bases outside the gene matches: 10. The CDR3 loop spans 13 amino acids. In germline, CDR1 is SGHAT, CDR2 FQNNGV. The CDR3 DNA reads TGTGCCAGCAGTCCAGGGGGCCATCTCGACTACACCTTC. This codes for CASSPGGHLDYTF.

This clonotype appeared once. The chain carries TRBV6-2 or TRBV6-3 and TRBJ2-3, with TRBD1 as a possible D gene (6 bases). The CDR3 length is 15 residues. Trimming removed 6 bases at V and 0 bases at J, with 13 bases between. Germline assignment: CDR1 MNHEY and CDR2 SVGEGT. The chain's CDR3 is CASSPGQWSTDTQYF. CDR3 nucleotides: TGTGCCAGCAGCCCTGGACAGTGGAGCACAGATACGCAGTATTTT.

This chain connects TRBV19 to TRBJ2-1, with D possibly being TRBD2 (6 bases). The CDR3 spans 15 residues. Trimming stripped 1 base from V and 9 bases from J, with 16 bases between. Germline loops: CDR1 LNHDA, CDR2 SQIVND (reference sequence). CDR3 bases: TGTGCCAGTAGTATAGCTCCGGGACCAGCGGGTGAGCAGTTCTTC. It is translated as CASSIAPGPAGEQFF.

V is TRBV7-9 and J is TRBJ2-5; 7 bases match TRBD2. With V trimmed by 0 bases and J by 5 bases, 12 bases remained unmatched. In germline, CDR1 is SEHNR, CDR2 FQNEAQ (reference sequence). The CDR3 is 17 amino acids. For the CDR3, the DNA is TGTGCCAGCAGCTTAGCGTCGGCTAGCGGTAGTTTGGAGACCCAGTACTTC. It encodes CASSLASASGSLETQYF. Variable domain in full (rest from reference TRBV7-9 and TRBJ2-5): DTGVSQNPRHKITKRGQNVTFRCDPISEHNRLYWYRQTLGQGPEFLTYFQNEAQLEKSRLLSDRFSAERPKGSFSTLEIQRTEQGDSAMYLCASSLASASGSLETQYFGPGTRLLVL.

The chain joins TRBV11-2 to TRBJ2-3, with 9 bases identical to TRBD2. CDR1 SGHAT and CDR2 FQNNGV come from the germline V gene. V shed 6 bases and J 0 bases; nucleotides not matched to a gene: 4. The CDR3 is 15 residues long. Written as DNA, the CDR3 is TGTGCCAGCAGTCCTAGCGGGGCGAGCACAGATACGCAGTATTTT. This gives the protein CASSPSGASTDTQYF.

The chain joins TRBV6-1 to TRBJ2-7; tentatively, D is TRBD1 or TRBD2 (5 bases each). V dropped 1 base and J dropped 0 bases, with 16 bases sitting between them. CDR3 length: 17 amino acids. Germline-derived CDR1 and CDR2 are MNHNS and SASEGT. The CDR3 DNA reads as TGTGCCAGCAGTGAAGTCCTGGGACGGCGGAGCTCCTACGAGCAGTACTTC. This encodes CASSEVLGRRSSYEQYF.

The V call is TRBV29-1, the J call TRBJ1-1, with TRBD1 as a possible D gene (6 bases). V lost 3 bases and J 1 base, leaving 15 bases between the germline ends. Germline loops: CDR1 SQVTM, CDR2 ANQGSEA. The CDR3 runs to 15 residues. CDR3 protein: CSVDQAGDPNTEAFF. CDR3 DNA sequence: TGCAGCGTTGATCAGGCAGGGGACCCGAACACTGAAGCTTTCTTT.

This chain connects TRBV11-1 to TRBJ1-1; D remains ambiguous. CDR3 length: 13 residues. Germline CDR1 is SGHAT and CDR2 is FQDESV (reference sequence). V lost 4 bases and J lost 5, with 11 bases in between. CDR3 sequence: CASSYSHDTEAFF. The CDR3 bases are TGTGCCAGCAGCTACTCTCATGATACTGAAGCTTTCTTT. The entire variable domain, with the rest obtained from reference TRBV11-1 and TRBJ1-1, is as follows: EAEVAQSPRYKITEKSQAVAFWCDPISGHATLYWYRQILGQGPELLVQFQDESVVDDSQLPKDRFSAERLKGVDSTLKIQPAELGDSAMYLCASSYSHDTEAFFGQGTRLTVV.

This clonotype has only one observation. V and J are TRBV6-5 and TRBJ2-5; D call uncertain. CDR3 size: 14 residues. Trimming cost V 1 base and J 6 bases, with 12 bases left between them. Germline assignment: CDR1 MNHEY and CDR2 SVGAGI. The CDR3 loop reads CASSYYNDPQTQYF. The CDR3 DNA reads TGTGCCAGCAGTTACTACAATGACCCACAGACCCAGTACTTC.

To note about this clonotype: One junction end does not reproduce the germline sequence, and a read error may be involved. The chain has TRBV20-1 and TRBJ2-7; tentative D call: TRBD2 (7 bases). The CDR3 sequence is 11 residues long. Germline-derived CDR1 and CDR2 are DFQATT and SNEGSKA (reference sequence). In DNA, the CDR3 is TGCAGTGCTAGAGATCGGGGGGCGATGCACTTC. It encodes CSARDRGAMHF.

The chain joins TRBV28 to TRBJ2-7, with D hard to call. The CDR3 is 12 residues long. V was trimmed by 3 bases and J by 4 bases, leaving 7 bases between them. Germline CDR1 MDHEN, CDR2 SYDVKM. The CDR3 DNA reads TGTGCCAGCAGTTTTTCCTCTTACGAGCAGTACTTC. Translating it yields CASSFSSYEQYF.

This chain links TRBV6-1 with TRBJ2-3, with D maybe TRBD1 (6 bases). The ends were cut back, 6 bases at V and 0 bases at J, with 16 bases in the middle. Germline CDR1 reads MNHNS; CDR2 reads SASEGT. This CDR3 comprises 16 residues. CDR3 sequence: CASSHNPGHSTDTQYF. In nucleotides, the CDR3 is TGTGCCAGCAGCCACAACCCGGGACATAGCACAGATACGCAGTATTTT.

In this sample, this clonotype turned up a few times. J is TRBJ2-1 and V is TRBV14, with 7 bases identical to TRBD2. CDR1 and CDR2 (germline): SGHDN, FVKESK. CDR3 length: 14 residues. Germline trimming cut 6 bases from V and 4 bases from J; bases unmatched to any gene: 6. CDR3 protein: CASSNAGVYNEQFF. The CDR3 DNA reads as TGTGCCAGCAGTAACGCGGGAGTGTACAATGAGCAGTTCTTC.

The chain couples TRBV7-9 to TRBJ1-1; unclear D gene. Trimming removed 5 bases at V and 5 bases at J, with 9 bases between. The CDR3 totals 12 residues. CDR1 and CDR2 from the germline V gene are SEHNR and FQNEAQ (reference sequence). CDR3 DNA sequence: TGTGCCAGCAGCCCATTAGGGACTGAAGCTTTCTTT. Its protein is CASSPLGTEAFF.

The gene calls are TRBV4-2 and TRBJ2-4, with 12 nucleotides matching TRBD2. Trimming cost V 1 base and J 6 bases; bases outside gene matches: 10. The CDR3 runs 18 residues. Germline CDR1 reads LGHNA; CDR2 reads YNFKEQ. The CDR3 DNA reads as TGTGCCAGCAGCCAAGGGAGAGGACTAGCGGGGACCGGAAACATTCAGTACTTC. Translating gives CASSQGRGLAGTGNIQYF.

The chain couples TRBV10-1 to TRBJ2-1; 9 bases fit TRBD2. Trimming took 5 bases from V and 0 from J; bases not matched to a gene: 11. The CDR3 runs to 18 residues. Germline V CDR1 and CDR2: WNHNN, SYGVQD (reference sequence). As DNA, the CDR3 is TGCGCCAGCAGTTCCAGGACTAGCGAAATTATCTCCTACAATGAGCAGTTCTTC. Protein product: CASSSRTSEIISYNEQFF.

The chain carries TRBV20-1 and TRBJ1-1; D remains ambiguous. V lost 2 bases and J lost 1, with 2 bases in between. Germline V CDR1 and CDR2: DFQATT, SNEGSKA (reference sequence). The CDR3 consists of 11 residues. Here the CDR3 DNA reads TGCAGTGCTAGACGGAACACTGAAGCTTTCTTT. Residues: CSARRNTEAFF.

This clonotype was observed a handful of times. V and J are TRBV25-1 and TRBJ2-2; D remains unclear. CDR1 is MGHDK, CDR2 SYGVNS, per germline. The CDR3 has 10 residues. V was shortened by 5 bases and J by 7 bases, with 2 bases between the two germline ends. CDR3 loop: CASSSGELFF. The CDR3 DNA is TGTGCCAGCAGTAGCGGGGAGCTGTTTTTT.

The CDR3 region has the DNA TGTGCCAGCAGCTTAGATGGGCCCACTGAAGCTTTCTTT. Encoded protein: CASSLDGPTEAFF. The chain employs TRBV7-9 and TRBJ1-1, with D uncertain. The V and J ends lost 1 base and 4 bases respectively, with 7 bases between them. From germline, CDR1 is SEHNR and CDR2 FQNEAQ (reference sequence). CDR3 size: 13 residues.

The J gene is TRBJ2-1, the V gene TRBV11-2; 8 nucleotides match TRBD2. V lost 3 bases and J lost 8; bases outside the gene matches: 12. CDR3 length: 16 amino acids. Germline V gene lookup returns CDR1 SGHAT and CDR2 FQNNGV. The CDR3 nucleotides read TGTGCCAGCAGCTTCGGAGCGGGAGAAGTTGCGGATGAGCAGTTCTTC. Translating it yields CASSFGAGEVADEQFF.